One TCR beta chain is described in this entry. The sample is drawn from a study of OX40 agonist ivuxolimab in advanced cancers. The CDR3 totals 15 residues. The J segment lost 1 base and the V segment lost 4 bases, leaving 6 bases of the junction unmatched. Germline V gene lookup returns CDR1 SGHAT and CDR2 FQNNGV. Profiled with immunoSEQ multiplex PCR; TCRdb holds only in-frame clones, not every one. The sample carries about 35,000 clones, 76% recorded once. V gene TRBV11-2 combines with J gene TRBJ2-7; 8 bases match TRBD2. This receptor was taken from an adult with an advanced solid tumor such as melanoma, head and neck, liver or kidney cancer. The sample in question was CD4+ or CD8+ T cells sorted from blood, obtained in a trial of the OX40 agonist ivuxolimab. CDR3 in amino acids: CASSSFGGVSYEQYV. In nucleotides, the CDR3 is TGTGCCAGCAGCTCATTCGGGGGGGTATCCTACGAGCAGTACGTC.